This TCR beta chain originates from a study of cytomegalovirus exposure and HLA in healthy donors (dated 2017 in TCRdb). Turning to the overall study: According to an earlier analysis of several hundred of the donors, some 170 million T cells yielded 90 million to 140 million unique TCR beta sequences and approximately 280 Gb of sequence data. All discovery cohort repertoires had been generated on a single sequencing platform. Besides the first cohort of under 700 subjects, a separate validation cohort made up of roughly 130 different subjects was used. To predict cytomegalovirus infection status, the study combined high-throughput TCR immunosequencing, statistical association of individual TCRs with disease status, and machine learning. Several DR-DQ haplotypes were treated as single units for association and clustering because of strong linkage in the cohort. The later analysis used no new phenotypic data to find candidate immune exposures, relying instead on TCR beta sequences and their occurrence across donors. The study aimed to test whether signatures of past pathogen exposure could be identified by cataloging public T cell receptors. Using immunosequencing, the study profiled T cell repertoires from some 670 subjects and related those repertoires to cytomegalovirus serostatus. Genome-wide SNP genotypes for about 60% of the roughly 670 donors were used in a later genetic analysis, which treated that subset as a discovery cohort. Among some 400 genotyped donors of the cohort, an average of around 240,000 unique TCR beta nucleotide sequences was sequenced per donor, of which about 18% were non-productive. An early release covering about 600 HLA-typed donors comprised roughly 300 gigabases of sequencing data and approximately 85 million unique TCR sequences. Donor age, sex, ethnicity and CMV serostatus were compiled alongside the repertoire data. An earlier analysis of roughly 580 of the donors used high-throughput TCR beta sequencing to judge whether each TCR beta V gene segment behaved as functional or pseudogenic. Of the roughly 420 genotyped donors, 81% were placed in the genetic ancestry cluster associated with self-reported Caucasian donors. Class I and class II HLA loci were covered by the typing at four-digit resolution. The number of donors typed differed by locus, with 629-630 for A, B, C, DRB1 and DQB1, more than 500 for DQA1, under 610 for DPA1, and 400 to 490 for DPB1. In a later analysis, previously published TCR beta repertoires from 500 to 750 donors were re-analyzed and high-resolution HLA genotyping was added so that TCR occurrence patterns could be studied.

The research as a whole found: In a later analysis, TCR association rates were found to vary across HLA loci, with the most associated TCRs seen for DRB1 alleles and the fewest for HLA-C alleles. Specific HLA alleles were associated with 15,000 to 20,000 TCR beta sequences at a false discovery rate of 0.05 in a later analysis. Because counts were too low, about 18 rarely observed V segments, including chromosome 9 orphons, were excluded from the earlier analysis of several hundred of the donors. Broadly in line with IMGT annotations, most TCR beta V segments showed up in productive rearrangements about 87% or about 30% of the time in an earlier analysis of under 700 of the donors. Because HLA typing was unavailable for some donors at each locus, only the typed subset was used in association tests. Compared with equally common non-associated chains, HLA-associated TCR beta chains in a later analysis were more clonally expanded and had lower generation probabilities. Only TCR beta chains were sequenced in this cohort, and the absence of alpha or paired-chain data limited detectable features. Most CMV-associated TCR beta chains appeared to be HLA-restricted in a later analysis, and the HLA associations seemed to be driven largely by CMV exposure. Most TCR sequences were observed very rarely across donors, whereas some public TCRs were present in many individuals. Several of the top co-occurrence clusters appeared to be linked to parvovirus B19, influenza, CMV and Epstein-Barr virus, according to a later analysis. In vitro tests confirmed that a few of the cytomegalovirus-associated TCR beta chains recognize cytomegalovirus antigens. The study gave a list of over 150 TCR beta chains associated with cytomegalovirus. It was suggested by the authors that the approach could potentially be generalized to other disease states and immunological phenotypes. A further reported finding was that TCR beta sequences accurately predicted the HLA-A and HLA-B alleles for most subjects in the first cohort. Linkage disequilibrium might explain the correlated functional status among segregating V segments, but an unknown experimental factor could not be ruled out. For the cohort, immune exposure information was limited to CMV serostatus. In a later genetic analysis, fewer N-insertions in productive TCRs were reported among donors in an Asian-associated ancestry cluster than the approximately 710-donor mean. The presence/absence analyses assumed that sequencing depth was roughly uniform across donors, and that assumption may not be true. A group of highly shared sequence variants was considered likely to be a technical artifact of the sequencing pipeline. In a later genetic analysis, a missense DCLRE1C variant was associated with V-gene and J-gene trimming of TCR beta chains, and the association was replicated in an independent cohort. The 87-base-pair reads could not distinguish some IMGT-functional V segments, including TRBV6-2 and TRBV6-3, so those segments were excluded. Assigning TCR associations to individual alleles was difficult when HLA alleles, especially DR and DQ, strongly co-occurred. In both the original and validation cohorts, the classifier was reported to diagnose cytomegalovirus status with high specificity and sensitivity.

Note on this clone: Its recognized antigen is unknown. No base-level quality is on record; no much larger clone is a single base apart.

The cohort consisted of 670 or so healthy bone marrow donors. Cohort members were all nominally healthy when sampled, although unrecorded immune exposures were likely present. The donor tested CMV seropositive and was one of the 289 seropositive cohort members. A peripheral blood sample was provided by each donor, and peripheral blood mononuclear cells were used for TCR beta sequencing. The Qiagen DNeasy Blood Extraction Kit was used to extract genomic DNA from the blood cell samples. To prepare the library, the immunoSEQ multiplex PCR assay was applied. For the multiplex PCR, a mixture combining 60 forward primers for TCR Vbeta segments and 13 reverse primers for TCR Jbeta segments was used. A multiplex PCR assay on genomic DNA amplified the CDR3 region of rearranged TCR beta genes. The Illumina HiSeq System was used to sequence the amplified TCR beta libraries as 87-base-pair reads. The original pipeline was this. A later analysis tallied around 80 million unique TCR beta chains across the 700 or so repertoires, and approximately 11 million of those chains were shared by two or more donors. Raw reads were error-corrected and collapsed into unique sequences by a nearest-neighbor algorithm in which closely related sequences were merged to remove PCR and sequencing errors. Alignment of CDR3 sequences to IMGT reference sequences was used to assign V, D and J gene segments. Each retained sequence needed at least a six-nucleotide match to both a V gene segment and a J gene segment. Rearrangements were called productive when the CDR3 lacked stop codons and stayed in frame with V and J; all others were non-productive. Following IMGT convention, CDR3 was defined as the stretch from the second conserved V-encoded cysteine to the conserved J-encoded phenylalanine. Sequences without an unambiguous match to a single V gene segment were excluded from the earlier analysis of 450 to 750 of the donors. An earlier analysis of 550 to 650 of the donors classified V segments as functional when productive rearrangements were above 56.7% and as segregating when the standard deviation between donors was above 5%. A statistical classification framework was built for diagnosing cytomegalovirus status from the catalog of TCR beta chain sequences. In a later analysis, TCR nucleotide sequences were compared against IMGT/GENE-DB human TR gene sequences so that V and J genes could be assigned. In a later analysis, CDR3 sequences and most-parsimonious VDJ recombination scenarios were assigned using the TCRdist pipeline. In a later analysis, each TCR beta chain was defined by its CDR3 amino acid sequence together with its V-gene family, and reads without a unique V-gene family were excluded. As a way to deal with suspected cross-contamination and a sequencing artifact, a later analysis dropped hundreds of nucleotide sequences that were highly shared and had low generation probability. For each public chain, a later analysis derived a clonal expansion index from normalized ranks of inferred template counts within each repertoire. Generation probabilities in a later analysis came from a VDJ recombination model fitted to out-of-frame rearrangements, and those results were checked against IGoR. In a later analysis, hypergeometric tests were used to score TCR-TCR, TCR-HLA and TCR-CMV co-occurrence, with a repertoire-size bias correction applied to TCR pairs. A later analysis estimated false discovery rates by permuting HLA or CMV assignments 20 times. A later analysis grouped co-occurring TCRs with DBSCAN, adding TCRdist sequence similarity when clustering within HLA-allele-positive subsets. Repertoires with fewer than 30,000 or more than 120,000 public chains were left out of co-occurrence clustering, as were four to six repertoires with anomalous nucleotide sharing. Drawn from immuneACCESS, this table holds only the in-frame rearrangements with V and J called that TCRdb kept. Clones are partly lost; checked studies trace under half to an unresolved V gene and leave the rest unexplained. The DNA gave D and trimming, while V, J and clone size come from that table. This sample comprises some 120,000 clones, approximately 81% of them detected only once. Almost 3% of the sample is held by the ten biggest clonotypes.

The CDR3, from cysteine to phenylalanine, totals 16 residues. Here the CDR3 DNA is all that survives: 48 bases in frame from base 1. The germline V gene supplies CDR1 KGHSH and CDR2 LQKENI. V has 2 bases trimmed and J has 1 base trimmed; junction bases matching no gene number 7. The rearrangement combines TRBV18 with TRBJ1-1; 7 nucleotides in the junction match TRBD1. The clonotype was recovered from a woman under 30 in good health and CMV-seropositive. The sequenced material came from PBMCs. Here the CDR3 is given as CASSPGADRRNTEAFF. The DNA sequence follows: TGTGCCAGCTCACCAGGGGCGGACAGGAGGAACACTGAAGCTTTCTTT.